The T cell receptor (beta chain) under discussion was sequenced for a study of blood T cells in healthy people across ages. Points from the study as a whole: Researchers deemed the diversity estimates from one million T cells underestimates.

Ranging in age from about 6 to 90, the donors were healthy Caucasian individuals from Russia. Extractions gave at least 5.5 micrograms of total RNA per sample. Comment on this clonotype: The antigen remains unidentified.

Sample-barcoded 5' priming and a J-beta primer mix drove a second PCR of roughly 7 to 11 cycles. The study obtained at least 3 million CDR3-containing paired-end reads from every sample. A single record per CDR3 protein comes from TCRdb applying MiXCR to the 5' RACE reads. Of 1.5 million to 2 million distinct CDR3 sequences in the sample, about two fifths are singletons; the top ten hold 23%. The CDR3 is 14 amino acids. Germline assignment: CDR1 KGHDR and CDR2 SFDVKD. V shed 4 bases and J shed 0 bases, with 8 bases lying between them. The J gene is TRBJ1-2, the V gene TRBV24-1; D gene uncertain. This clonotype originated in a human donor in good health. Sequences were obtained from blood. Here the CDR3 DNA reads TGTGCCACCAGTGAGGGCGGAGCTAACTATGGCTACACCTTC. Encoded protein: CATSEGGANYGYTF.